This record looks at one T cell receptor beta chain sequence and its context. Its antigen is not identified. Mouse gene names and germline throughout. This sample is drawn from a study of tissue T cells after allogeneic stem cell transplantation. Study findings and constraints: Shared clones across patients were few; motif clustering revealed tissue-specific shared signatures. Tissue-detected TCR repertoire was only partly captured by blood and spleen T cells. Anatomically similar tissues had similar TCR repertoires within each patient.

Only in-frame clones appear in the TCRdb table, and some are missing; sequencing was by immunoSEQ multiplex PCR. The sample consists of about 48,000 clones, about three quarters of them appearing once. The source of this sequence is a pool of C57BL/6 mice in good health. The sequencing input was sorted cells pooled from one or two spleens.

Incomplete CDR3 DNA: TGTGCCAGCGGTGATGCTTGGGGACTCTCCTATGAACAGTAC. Amino acids: CASGDAWGLSYEQY. The full CDR3 is CASGDAWGLSYEQYF. The chain recombines TRBV13-2 with TRBJ2-7; a possible D gene is TRBD2 (6 bases). Read sequence stops 1 residue before the CDR3 end, and the germline J gene provides the missing end. Trimming removed 0 bases from V and 0 bases from J, with 10 bases in between. The germline CDR1 and CDR2 sequences are NNHNN and SYGAGS (reference sequence). The CDR3 loop spans 15 amino acids.